The entry that follows covers one T cell receptor beta chain sequence. The record originates from a study of blood T cell repertoires in COVID-19. Study-wide context: The origin of the acute and convalescent COVID-19 samples was the United States, Italy and Spain. The analysed material was cDNA or gDNA that came from T cells, B-cell-depleted T cells, or PBMCs.

As originally analysed: How many nucleated cells were present was estimated from reference gene primer amplification. The table came from immunoSEQ multiplex PCR; TCRdb's copy has only in-frame clones and leaves some out. The D gene and trimming were derived from the DNA, and the V and J assignments and clone size from that table. The sample includes 140,000 to 150,000 clones, 84% of them seen just once. Seattle enrolled patients during active infection and tracked them longitudinally. CDR1 is MNHEY, CDR2 SVGAGI, per germline. V lost 0 bases and J lost 2, with 8 bases in between. The length of the CDR3 is 14 residues.

The V call is TRBV6-5, the J call TRBJ2-7; the D gene is possibly TRBD2 (5 bases). The clonotype was recovered from a man aged 25-40 years with COVID-19, enrolled during active disease. Specimen: peripheral blood. CDR3 protein: CASSYSDSTYEQYF. The CDR3 region has the DNA TGTGCCAGCAGTTACTCGGACTCAACCTACGAGCAGTACTTC.